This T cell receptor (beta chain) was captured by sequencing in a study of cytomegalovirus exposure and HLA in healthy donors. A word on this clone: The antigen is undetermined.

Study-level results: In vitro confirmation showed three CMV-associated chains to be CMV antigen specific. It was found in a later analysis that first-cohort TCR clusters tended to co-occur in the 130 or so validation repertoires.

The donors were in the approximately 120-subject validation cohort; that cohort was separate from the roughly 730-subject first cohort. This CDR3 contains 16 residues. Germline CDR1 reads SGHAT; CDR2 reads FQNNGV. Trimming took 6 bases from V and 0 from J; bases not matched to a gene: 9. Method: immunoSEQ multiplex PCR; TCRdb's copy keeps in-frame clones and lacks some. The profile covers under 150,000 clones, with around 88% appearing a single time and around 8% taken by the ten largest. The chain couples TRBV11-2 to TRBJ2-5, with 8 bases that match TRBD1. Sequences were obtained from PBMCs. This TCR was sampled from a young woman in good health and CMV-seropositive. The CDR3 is CASSFPGQAHQETQYF. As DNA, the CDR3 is TGTGCCAGCAGTTTCCCGGGACAGGCGCACCAAGAGACCCAGTACTTC. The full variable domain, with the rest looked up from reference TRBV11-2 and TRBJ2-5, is EAGVAQSPRYKIIEKRQSVAFWCNPISGHATLYWYQQILGQGPKLLIQFQNNGVVDDSQLPKDRFSAERLKGVDSTLKIQPAKLEDSAVYLCASSFPGQAHQETQYFGPGTRLLVL.